This is a list of T cell receptor beta chains from one sample in a study of blood T cell repertoires in COVID-19. Produced via immunoSEQ multiplex PCR; TCRdb's table is partial and in-frame only. The profile covers some 160,000 clones, with more than 75% appearing a single time and approximately 2% taken by the ten largest. The sequencing input was peripheral blood. Receptors were obtained from a middle-aged man who had recovered from COVID-19. The CDR3 runs from the conserved cysteine through the conserved F or W. A D gene is named only where the DNA matches it firmly. Rows give clone size only sometimes, using once, few, many, or a class for an expanded clone.

CATSRVPSGYYEQYF TGTGCCACCAGCAGAGTCCCTAGCGGCTACTACGAGCAGTACTTC TRBV15 TRBD2 TRBJ2-7 NA
CASSQPSGGEQFF TGCGCCAGCAGCCAACCCTCTGGCGGTGAGCAGTTCTTC TRBV4-1 NA TRBJ2-1 NA
CASGLATDTQYF TGTGCCAGTGGACTAGCGACAGATACGCAGTATTTT TRBV6-6 TRBD2 TRBJ2-3 NA
CASSLAIGSGAYEQYF TGTGCCAGCAGCTTGGCCATCGGTAGCGGAGCCTACGAGCAGTACTTC TRBV5-6 NA TRBJ2-7 NA
CASSYPGQGTRPWEQFF TGTGCCAGCAGTTACCCTGGACAGGGGACGCGGCCTTGGGAGCAGTTCTTC TRBV6-2/TRBV6-3 TRBD1 TRBJ2-1 NA
CASSATGTGYIYGYTF TGTGCCAGCAGTGCGACCGGGACAGGTTATATCTATGGCTACACCTTC TRBV27 TRBD1 TRBJ1-2 NA
CASSSPGTREYF TGTGCCAGCAGTTCCCCCGGGACTAGAGAGTACTTC TRBV28 TRBD2 TRBJ2-4 NA
CASSFRDRGSGNTIYF TGTGCCAGCAGCTTCCGGGACAGGGGCTCTGGAAACACCATATATTTT TRBV7-8 TRBD1 TRBJ1-3 NA
CASSVVNRVNTEAFF TGTGCCAGCAGCGTAGTCAACAGGGTGAACACTGAAGCTTTCTTT TRBV9 NA TRBJ1-1 NA
CASTRTGEANYGYTF TGTGCCAGTACTCGGACAGGAGAAGCTAACTATGGCTACACCTTC TRBV19 TRBD1 TRBJ1-2 NA
CASSLPSGLDEDTQYF TGCGCCAGCAGCTTGCCCTCGGGACTAGATGAAGATACGCAGTATTTT TRBV5-1 TRBD2 TRBJ2-3 NA
CSVEQGAANEKLFF TGCAGCGTGGAACAGGGGGCAGCTAATGAAAAACTGTTTTTT TRBV29-1 TRBD1 TRBJ1-4 NA
CASSLENSLYEQYF TGTGCCAGCAGCTTGGAGAACAGCCTCTACGAGCAGTACTTC TRBV5-8 NA TRBJ2-7 NA
CASSLDASGVYEQYF TGTGCCAGCAGCTTGGATGCTAGCGGGGTGTACGAGCAGTACTTC TRBV5-4 TRBD2 TRBJ2-7 NA
CASKPQGSTNYGYTF TGTGCCAGCAAACCACAGGGTTCCACTAACTATGGCTACACCTTC TRBV25-1 NA TRBJ1-2 NA
CASSRGTITGELFF TGTGCCAGCAGCCGGGGGACTATCACCGGGGAGCTGTTTTTT TRBV11-2 TRBD2 TRBJ2-2 NA
CASSAQSQGSNSPLHF TGTGCCAGCAGTGCCCAGTCACAGGGGTCTAATTCACCCCTCCACTTT TRBV6-1 TRBD1 TRBJ1-6 NA
CASSRQAYEQYF TGTGCCAGCTCACGCCAGGCCTACGAGCAGTACTTC TRBV2 NA TRBJ2-7 NA
CASSDGTSGPSETQYF TGCGCCAGCAGCGATGGGACTAGCGGGCCCAGTGAGACCCAGTACTTC TRBV5-1 TRBD2 TRBJ2-5 NA
CASVLLGATDTQYF TGTGCCAGCGTCTTACTGGGGGCGACAGATACGCAGTATTTT TRBV28 NA TRBJ2-3 NA
CASSSTGLSGNTIYF TGCGCCAGCAGCTCGACAGGACTCTCTGGAAACACCATATATTTT TRBV5-1 NA TRBJ1-3 NA
CASSPIVREHQPQHF TGTGCCAGCAGCCCTATCGTCCGTGAACATCAGCCCCAGCATTTT TRBV7-2 NA TRBJ1-5 NA
CASSALRGRWTEAFF TGTGCCAGCAGCGCGCTCAGGGGGCGATGGACTGAAGCTTTCTTT TRBV7-2 TRBD1 TRBJ1-1 NA
CASRFPGENSPLHF TGTGCCAGCAGATTTCCGGGAGAAAATTCACCCCTCCACTTT TRBV6-5 NA TRBJ1-6 NA
CASSPGAPGNTIYF TGTGCCAGCAGCCCAGGGGCCCCTGGAAACACCATATATTTT TRBV2 NA TRBJ1-3 NA
CASSPGWGRRGGELFF TGTGCCAGTAGCCCAGGGTGGGGGCGGAGAGGCGGGGAGCTGTTTTTT TRBV19 NA TRBJ2-2 NA
CASSLVPGQPQHF TGTGCCAGCAGCTTGGTTCCAGGCCAGCCCCAGCATTTT TRBV5-4 NA TRBJ1-5 NA
CASSSGTGRPYEQYF TGTGCCAGCTCGTCCGGGACAGGGAGGCCCTACGAGCAGTACTTC TRBV18 TRBD1 TRBJ2-7 NA
CASSRSWTSGFLLTDTQYF TGTGCCAGCAGCCGCAGCTGGACTAGCGGGTTCCTGTTAACAGATACGCAGTATTTT TRBV3-1/TRBV3-2 TRBD2 TRBJ2-3 NA
CASSARATDTQYF TGTGCCAGCAGCGCGCGGGCCACAGATACGCAGTATTTT TRBV9 NA TRBJ2-3 NA
CASRHRESYEQYF TGTGCCAGCAGGCACAGGGAATCCTACGAGCAGTACTTC TRBV28 NA TRBJ2-7 few
CASSLLAGNPWNSYEQYF TGTGCCAGCAGCCTTCTAGCGGGTAACCCGTGGAACTCCTACGAGCAGTACTTC TRBV6-2/TRBV6-3 TRBD2 TRBJ2-7 once
CASSYSGEIGEKLFF TGTGCCAGCAGTTACTCCGGGGAGATAGGTGAAAAACTGTTTTTT TRBV6-6 NA TRBJ1-4 NA
CASSFGLAGVSYEQYF TGTGCCAGCAGCTTCGGACTAGCGGGAGTCTCCTACGAGCAGTACTTC TRBV11-1 TRBD2 TRBJ2-7 NA
CASSLELSYEQYF TGTGCCAGCAGCTTAGAACTCTCCTACGAGCAGTACTTC TRBV7-2 NA TRBJ2-7 few
CASKQVSTDTQYF TGCGCCAGCAAACAGGTGAGCACAGATACGCAGTATTTT TRBV5-1 NA TRBJ2-3 NA
CASSPTRTGGGEQYF TGTGCCAGCAGCCCCACCCGGACAGGGGGCGGCGAGCAGTACTTC TRBV7-2 TRBD1 TRBJ2-7 NA
CASSLSSGQGLYEQYF TGCGCCAGCAGCTTGTCCTCGGGACAGGGGCTCTACGAGCAGTACTTC TRBV5-1 TRBD1 TRBJ2-7 NA
CASSYSIWEGNSPLHF TGTGCCAGCAGTTACTCGATATGGGAGGGTAATTCACCCCTCCACTTT TRBV6-5 NA TRBJ1-6 NA
CASTRGTGSTDTQYF TGTGCCAGCACTAGAGGTACAGGTTCCACAGATACGCAGTATTTT TRBV2 NA TRBJ2-3 NA
CASSDPGQTRTYEQYF TGTGCCAGCAGTGACCCTGGACAGACAAGGACCTACGAGCAGTATTTC TRBV6-1 NA TRBJ2-7 NA
CASSLEVENTEAFF TGTGCCAGCAGCTTGGAAGTAGAGAACACTGAAGCTTTCTTT TRBV5-4 NA TRBJ1-1 once
CASSGRTGGNQPQHF TGTGCCAGCAGCGGTCGGACAGGGGGAAATCAGCCCCAGCATTTT TRBV28 TRBD1 TRBJ1-5 NA
CASRRTSTDTQYF TGTGCCAGCAGGCGAACTAGCACAGATACGCAGTATTTT TRBV6-5 NA TRBJ2-3 NA
CASSQGATSAPYEQYF TGCGCCAGCAGCCAAGGAGCGACTAGCGCTCCCTACGAGCAGTACTTC TRBV4-3 TRBD2 TRBJ2-7 NA
CASSDYRTGNNEQFF TGTGCCAGCAGTGATTATCGGACAGGGAACAATGAGCAGTTCTTC TRBV2 TRBD1 TRBJ2-1 NA
CASSLDWKAGVHF TGTGCCAGCAGCTTAGATTGGAAAGCGGGAGTGCACTTC TRBV11-2 TRBD2 TRBJ2-7 NA
CASGRDRSTDTQYF TGTGCCAGTGGGCGGGACAGGAGCACAGATACGCAGTATTTT TRBV19 TRBD1 TRBJ2-3 NA
CASSLYGSAYSNQPQHF TGTGCCAGCAGTTTATATGGCAGCGCTTATAGCAATCAGCCCCAGCATTTT TRBV28 NA TRBJ1-5 NA
CASSLPPGQGLDEQFF TGTGCCAGCAGCTTACCGCCGGGACAGGGCTTGGATGAGCAGTTCTTC TRBV7-2 TRBD1 TRBJ2-1 NA
CASSLDPGLPGGPYEQYF TGTGCCAGCAGCTTAGACCCCGGACTCCCGGGGGGACCCTACGAGCAGTACTTC TRBV13 TRBD2 TRBJ2-7 NA
CASSVALVYGELFF TGTGCCAGCAGCGTAGCACTAGTTTACGGGGAGCTGTTTTTT TRBV9 NA TRBJ2-2 NA
CSVGRQGGSEAFF TGCAGCGTTGGCCGACAGGGGGGCTCTGAAGCTTTCTTT TRBV29-1 TRBD1 TRBJ1-1 NA
CASSTQRQTGELFF TGTGCCAGCAGCACCCAAAGACAAACCGGGGAGCTGTTTTTT TRBV7-2 NA TRBJ2-2 once
CASSEGDRASPLHF TGTGCCAGCAGTGAAGGGGACAGGGCTTCACCCCTCCACTTT TRBV6-1 TRBD1 TRBJ1-6 few
CSVDGLAGGVSTDTQYF TGCAGCGTTGATGGTCTAGCGGGGGGCGTTAGCACAGATACGCAGTATTTT TRBV29-1 TRBD2 TRBJ2-3 few
CASSSGTSGIQETQYF TGTGCCAGCAGCTCCGGGACTAGCGGGATCCAAGAGACCCAGTACTTC TRBV5-4 TRBD2 TRBJ2-5 NA
CASSVEVRGRNSPLHF TGTGCCAGCAGCGTAGAAGTCAGGGGACGAAATTCACCCCTCCACTTT TRBV9 NA TRBJ1-6 once
CASSSTGAHGYTF TGTGCCAGCAGTTCGACAGGGGCCCATGGCTACACCTTC TRBV12-3/TRBV12-4 TRBD1 TRBJ1-2 NA
CASRGTSMDSETQYF TGTGCCAGCAGGGGGACTAGCATGGACTCAGAGACCCAGTACTTC TRBV2 TRBD2 TRBJ2-5 NA